Presented here are 9 T cell receptor beta chains from one specimen sequenced in a study of post-analysis software for immune sequencing data. Study-level results: TRBV5-6, TRBV5-1 and TRBV20-1 were among 4 or 5 TRBV segments more frequent in patients than controls.

No antigen is known for these receptors. The TCR beta cDNA libraries carried unique molecular identifiers. TCRdb re-called the PCR reads through MiXCR, storing one row per CDR3 protein. Found here are about 620,000 distinct CDR3 sequences, about 40% of them singletons; the top ten hold around 1.7%. Sequenced: blood. All receptors derive from a girl under 18 with multiple sclerosis.

This clonotype was observed a few times. The chain is built from TRBV7-6 and TRBJ1-5, with D tentatively TRBD1 (5 bases). Germline assignment: CDR1 SGHVS and CDR2 FNYEAQ. V was cut by 5 bases and J by 4 bases, with 15 bases left in between. The CDR3 contains 15 residues. CDR3 sequence: CASSLEGRGNQPQHF. CDR3 nucleotide sequence: TGTGCCAGCAGCCTAGAGGGGCGTGGGAATCAGCCCCAGCATTTT.

V usage is TRBV10-3 and J usage is TRBJ2-5; unclear D gene. Germline lookup yields CDR1 ENHRY and CDR2 SYGVKD. The CDR3 is made up of 11 amino acids. V was cut by 5 bases and J by 5 bases, with 6 bases left in between. In DNA form, the CDR3 reads TGTGCCATCAGTAATGGTGAGACCCAGTACTTC. It yields the protein CAISNGETQYF.

This clonotype was seen a handful of times. A read error may be the cause here, since a much bigger clone is one base away. J is TRBJ2-3 and V is TRBV29-1; 9 bases match TRBD1. V trimming: 6 bases; J trimming: 11 bases; junction bases outside the gene matches: 6. The CDR3 sequence is 11 residues long. The germline V gene has CDR1 SQVTM and CDR2 ANQGSEA. The CDR3 DNA is TGCAGCGTGGGACAGGGTCGCGAGCAGTATTTT. This sequence encodes CSVGQGREQYF.

J is TRBJ2-1 and V is TRBV7-3; D tentatively fits TRBD1 or TRBD2 (5 bases each). This CDR3 comprises 14 residues. Trimming cost V 2 bases and J 10 bases, with 15 bases left between them. CDR1 SGHTA and CDR2 FQGTGA come from the germline V gene. The CDR3 bases are TGTGCCAGCAGCTTACCAGGGCCACCGGGGGAGCAGTTCTTC. It is translated as CASSLPGPPGEQFF.

The chain is built from TRBV10-2 and TRBJ1-2; no clear D. This CDR3 is built from 12 residues. Germline V gene data show CDR1 as WSHSY and CDR2 as SAAADI. Trimming took off 8 bases at V and 2 bases at J, with 9 bases between the two ends. Written as DNA, the CDR3 is TGCGCCAGCCGCGGAACGAACTATGGCTACACCTTC. This encodes CASRGTNYGYTF.

The rearrangement uses TRBV27 and TRBJ2-1; D is uncertain. In germline, CDR1 is MNHEY, CDR2 SMNVEV (reference sequence). The ends were cut back, 1 base at V and 9 bases at J, with 7 bases in the middle. This CDR3 is built from 12 residues. The DNA for the CDR3 is TGTGCCAGCAGTTTATTGTATGGTGAGCAGTTCTTC. Translation gives CASSLLYGEQFF.

Here the CDR3 DNA reads TGTGCCAGCACCTATGACAGTTACCAAGAGACCCAGTACTTC. Translating it yields CASTYDSYQETQYF. The genes are TRBV2 and TRBJ2-5, with D possibly being TRBD1 (5 bases). Germline V gene sequence: CDR1 SNHLY, CDR2 FYNNEI. The V and J ends lost 7 bases and 0 bases respectively, with 12 bases between them. This CDR3 spans 14 amino acids. Filled out from reference TRBV2 and TRBJ2-5, the complete variable domain reads EPEVTQTPSHQVTQMGQEVILRCVPISNHLYFYWYRQILGQKVEFLVSFYNNEISEKSEIFDDQFSVERPDGSNFTLKIRSTKLEDSAMYFCASTYDSYQETQYFGPGTRLLVL.

J is TRBJ2-2 and V is TRBV5-1; D is unresolved. The CDR3 extends over 14 amino acids. V lost 0 bases, J lost 4 bases, and 7 bases lay in between. Germline V lookup: CDR1 SGHRS, CDR2 YFSETQ. CDR3 residues: CASSLAQTTGELFF. CDR3 coding DNA: TGCGCCAGCAGCTTGGCCCAGACCACCGGGGAGCTGTTTTTT.

This clonotype has just a few counts. This rearrangement joins TRBV5-1 to TRBJ2-5; D is perhaps TRBD1 (6 bases). With 0 bases removed from V and 1 base from J, the gap between germline ends came to 13 bases. This CDR3 region has 16 residues. Looked up from germline, CDR1 is SGHRS and CDR2 is YFSETQ. The CDR3 DNA reads as TGCGCCAGCAGCTTGGCCGGAGCAGGGGTCCAAGAGACCCAGTACTTC. Its translation: CASSLAGAGVQETQYF.